This TCR beta chain stems from a study of T cells in Graves' hyperthyroidism and ophthalmopathy. Authors of the study amplified TCR beta CDR3 regions from RNA transcripts. With the HTBI primer set, the TCR CDR3 went through a first round of RT-PCR. TCRdb used MiXCR to reprocess the multiplex PCR reads, holding one entry per CDR3 protein. This sample has hundreds of thousands of distinct CDR3 sequences, with about 45% found just once. CDR3 length: 15 residues. From germline, CDR1 is SGHRS and CDR2 YFSETQ. V dropped 2 bases and J dropped 3; count of bases not matched to a gene: 6. This receptor was taken from an adult man with Graves' disease, either hyperthyroidism or ophthalmopathy (not recorded which). What was sequenced was peripheral blood or thyroid tissue (not recorded which). The chain recombines TRBV5-1 with TRBJ2-5; 8 nucleotides align to TRBD2. CDR3 protein: CASSFTSGLEETQYF. The DNA of the CDR3 is TGCGCCAGCAGCTTTACTTCGGGACTAGAAGAGACCCAGTACTTC.